The clone carrying this T cell receptor (beta chain) was found many times. The source of the sample is a study of identical twins. TCRdb passed the 5' RACE reads through MiXCR, listing each CDR3 protein once. Here the sample spans 280,000 or so distinct CDR3 sequences, about 8.9% being singletons. The V segment lost 0 bases and the J segment 1 base; nucleotides outside the gene matches: 13. The CDR3 runs 20 residues. Germline V gene sequence: CDR1 LGHNA, CDR2 YNFKEQ. The sample was also reused in another study, on yellow fever vaccine responses in identical twins.

This receptor was obtained from a woman between 18 and 29 years old in good health. The chain links TRBV4-2 to TRBJ2-3; TRBD2 agrees at 10 bases. The specimen sequenced was memory (CD45RO+) T cells sorted from blood. CDR3 nucleotides: TGTGCCAGCAGCCAAGAGGCTAGCGGGAGAGCTTGGGCCCGCACAGATACGCAGTATTTT. Encoded protein: CASSQEASGRAWARTDTQYF.